This TCR beta chain comes out of a study of T cells in Graves' hyperthyroidism and ophthalmopathy. The study based diagnoses on clinical symptoms, serum thyroxine and TRAb, thyroid ultrasound and orbital computed tomography. Amplified TCR beta CDR3 regions derived from RNA transcripts. The TCR CDR3 first-round RT-PCR relied on the HTBI primer set. TCRdb redid the calling of the multiplex PCR reads with MiXCR, one entry per CDR3 protein. In the table there are 700,000 to 950,000 distinct CDR3 sequences, 30% to 40% of which are singletons. This clonotype was seen repeatedly, ten times or more. Its antigen is not identified. Overall study findings and caveats: Most clonotypes expanded in the thyroid (above 0.001) were also present in blood.

Sequenced material: blood. The source is a woman in her 40s with Graves' hyperthyroidism.

The CDR3 is CSATKQGEETQYF. The DNA for the CDR3 is TGCAGTGCTACCAAGCAGGGGGAAGAGACCCAGTACTTC. The gene calls are TRBV20-1 and TRBJ2-5; 7 bases align to TRBD1. Germline CDR1 reads DFQATT; CDR2 reads SNEGSKA (reference sequence). The V gene end was trimmed by 4 bases and the J gene end by 3 bases; junction bases not matched to a gene: 5. The CDR3 spans 13 residues.